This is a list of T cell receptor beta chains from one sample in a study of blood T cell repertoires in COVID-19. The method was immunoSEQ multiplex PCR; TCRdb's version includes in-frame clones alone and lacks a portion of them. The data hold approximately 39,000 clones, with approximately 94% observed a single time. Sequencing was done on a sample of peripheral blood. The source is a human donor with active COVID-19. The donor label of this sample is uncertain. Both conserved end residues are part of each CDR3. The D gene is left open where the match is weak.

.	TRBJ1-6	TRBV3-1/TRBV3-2	CASSQVSNVDSPLHF
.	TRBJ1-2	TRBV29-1	CSVEDVRGGYGYTF
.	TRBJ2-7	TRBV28	CASSRGTYEQYF
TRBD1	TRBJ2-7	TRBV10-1	CASSDGTGFYEQYF
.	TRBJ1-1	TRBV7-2	CASSPRSGRGTEAFF
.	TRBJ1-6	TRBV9	CASSSLVAGLEANSPLHF
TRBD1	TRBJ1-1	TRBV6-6	CASSQGQGKMNTEAFF
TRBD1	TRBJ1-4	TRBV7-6	CASSPATGTGLGKLFF
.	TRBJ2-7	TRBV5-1	CASSWDKAYEQYF
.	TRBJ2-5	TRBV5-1	CASSLTGDTQETQYF
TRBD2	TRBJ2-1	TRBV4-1	CASSQKAGYNEQFF
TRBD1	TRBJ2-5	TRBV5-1	CASSTGGGETQYF
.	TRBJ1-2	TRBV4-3	CASTRGSGNYGYTF
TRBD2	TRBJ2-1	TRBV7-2	CASSPPRGAGGSYNEQFF
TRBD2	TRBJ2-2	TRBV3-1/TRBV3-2	CASSLAGDTGELFF
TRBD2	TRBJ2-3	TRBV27	CASSRSSGAPYTQYF
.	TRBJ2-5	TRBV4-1	CASSQYPLGQGTETQYF
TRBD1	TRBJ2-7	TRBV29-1	CSAGQGAYEQYF
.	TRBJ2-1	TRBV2	CASSDNHWTGNEQFF
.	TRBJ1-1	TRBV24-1	CAATQGTHTEAFF
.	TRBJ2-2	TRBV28	CASSFRSGWYGELFF
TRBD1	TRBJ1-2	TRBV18	CASSPGQEKGYTF
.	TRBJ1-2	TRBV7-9	CASSRSRGDYGYTF
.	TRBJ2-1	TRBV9	CASSVSNEQFF
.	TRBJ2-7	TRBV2	CASISLREREQYF
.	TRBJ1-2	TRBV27	CASSLWAGVGDDYGYTF
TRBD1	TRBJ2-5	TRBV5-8	CASSARQGLGETQYF
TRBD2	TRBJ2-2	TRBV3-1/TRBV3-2	CASSQVRGAGELFF
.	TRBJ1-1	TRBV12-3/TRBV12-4	CASSGPSGETFF
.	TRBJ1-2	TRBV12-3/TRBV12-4	CASNTWTEDGYTF
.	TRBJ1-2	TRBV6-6	CASKTGTYGYTF
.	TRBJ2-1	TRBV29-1	CSVDSQGSYNEQFF
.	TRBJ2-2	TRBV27	CASSLAAGTGELFF
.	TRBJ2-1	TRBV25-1	CASSWQGSYNEQFF
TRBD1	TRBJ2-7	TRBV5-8	CASSIGQGTYEQYF
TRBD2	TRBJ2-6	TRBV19	CASTGTSVGANVLTF
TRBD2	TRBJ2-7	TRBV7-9	CASQASGRYEQYF
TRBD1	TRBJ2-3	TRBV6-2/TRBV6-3	CASSYSGQGRTDTQYF
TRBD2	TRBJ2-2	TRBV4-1	CASSQNSGSNTGELFF
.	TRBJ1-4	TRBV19	CASSKLSRSNEKLFF
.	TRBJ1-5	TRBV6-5	CASSWAPGGNQPQHF
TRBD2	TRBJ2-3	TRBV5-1	CASSPTSGSTDTQYF
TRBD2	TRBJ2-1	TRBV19	CASRPGGTYNEQFF